This T cell receptor beta chain is drawn from a study of blood T cell repertoires in COVID-19. Study as a whole: COVID-19 samples from acute and convalescent phases originated in the United States, Italy and Spain. T cells, B-cell-depleted T cells, or PBMCs provided the cDNA or gDNA that served as material.

Using immunoSEQ multiplex PCR, the repertoire was profiled, and TCRdb retains in-frame clones only, with some absent. The data contain fewer than 250,000 clones, just under 85% of them singletons. Trimming removed 6 bases from V and 4 bases from J, with 6 bases in between. CDR3 length: 11 amino acids. Per the germline V gene, CDR1 is MDHEN and CDR2 is SYDVKM. The V call is TRBV28, the J call TRBJ1-1; TRBD1 might be the D (6 bases). This clonotype originated in a man aged 55 to 69 with COVID-19, enrolled during active disease. The sample comprised peripheral blood. CDR3 loop: CASRGGTEAFF. DNA of the CDR3: TGTGCCAGCAGAGGGGGCACTGAAGCTTTCTTT.